This T cell receptor beta chain was sequenced for a study of cytomegalovirus exposure and HLA in healthy donors. Study at large: Genotyping of roughly 400 donors showed that about 83% belonged to the Caucasian-associated ancestry cluster. Broader study findings: Association of a missense DCLRE1C variant with TCR beta V- and J-gene trimming was reported in a later analysis.

In nominal health when sampled, donors likely had unrecorded immune exposures nonetheless. The germline V gene encodes CDR1 SGHAT and CDR2 FQNNGV. The CDR3 is 15 amino acids. Trimming at V came to 3 bases and at J to 4 bases, leaving 7 bases not matched to a gene. The PCR had 60 Vbeta and 13 Jbeta primers. Clones were read by immunoSEQ multiplex PCR, and TCRdb kept only the in-frame ones, dropping some. The sample data list roughly 110,000 clones. Remarks on this clone: Its cognate antigen is unknown.

Sequenced input: PBMCs. This chain uses TRBV11-2 with TRBJ2-5, with 8 nucleotides matching TRBD2. The TCR sequence derives from a man aged 25-45 years in good health and CMV-seronegative. The CDR3 nucleotides read TGTGCCAGCAGCTTCCCGGGCGGGGGGCGAGAGACCCAGTACTTC. It translates to CASSFPGGGRETQYF.